The 13 T cell receptor beta chains below were found in one sample sequenced in a study of blood T cell repertoires in COVID-19. This table comes from immunoSEQ multiplex PCR, and its TCRdb copy is limited to in-frame clones, with some not included. This table has 200,000 or so clones, roughly 79% appearing once. Sequencing was performed on peripheral blood. The receptors stem from a human donor with acute or convalescent COVID-19. The donor label of this sample is uncertain.

The chain carries TRBV7-9 and TRBJ2-7; TRBD2 aligns across 11 bases. Looked up from germline, CDR1 is SEHNR and CDR2 is FQNEAQ (reference sequence). The CDR3 length is 14 residues. J lost 5 bases, V lost 5 bases, and 5 bases had no gene match. This chain's CDR3 is CASSPTSGNDEQYF. CDR3 sequence (DNA): TGTGCCAGCAGCCCGACTAGCGGGAACGACGAGCAGTACTTC. Using reference TRBV7-9 and TRBJ2-7 for the parts outside the CDR3, the full variable domain is DTGVSQNPRHKITKRGQNVTFRCDPISEHNRLYWYRQTLGQGPEFLTYFQNEAQLEKSRLLSDRFSAERPKGSFSTLEIQRTEQGDSAMYLCASSPTSGNDEQYFGPGTRLTVT.

V is TRBV2 and J is TRBJ2-7; TRBD2 is a possible D gene (6 bases). The CDR3 is 11 amino acids. Germline CDR1 is SNHLY and CDR2 is FYNNEI. Trimming left V 6 bases short and J 6 bases short, with 9 bases between. CDR3 in amino acids: CASRGLIEQYF. The CDR3 DNA reads TGTGCCAGCAGGGGACTTATCGAGCAGTACTTC. The variable domain in full, completed from reference TRBV2 and TRBJ2-7, reads EPEVTQTPSHQVTQMGQEVILRCVPISNHLYFYWYRQILGQKVEFLVSFYNNEISEKSEIFDDQFSVERPDGSNFTLKIRSTKLEDSAMYFCASRGLIEQYFGPGTRLTVT.

This clone was seen once. DNA of the CDR3: TGTGCCAGCAGCCAATCAGACAGGGAAAGCTCCTACGAGCAGTACTTC. It yields the protein CASSQSDRESSYEQYF. The chain recombines TRBV16 with TRBJ2-7, with TRBD1 matching 7 bases. The V gene end was trimmed by 0 bases and the J gene end by 0 bases; junction bases not matched to a gene: 5. Per the germline V gene, CDR1 is KGHSY and CDR2 is FQNENV. The CDR3 is made up of 16 amino acids. The full variable domain, in which reference TRBV16 and TRBJ2-7 provide the parts outside the CDR3, is GEEVAQTPKHLVRGEGQKAKLYCAPIKGHSYVFWYQQVLKNEFKFLISFQNENVFDETGMPKERFSAKCLPNSPCSLEIQATKLEDSAVYFCASSQSDRESSYEQYFGPGTRLTVT.

The J gene is TRBJ2-3, the V gene TRBV3-1 (or the pseudogene TRBV3-2), with 9 bases matching TRBD2. The germline CDR1 and CDR2 sequences are LGHDT and YNNKEL (reference sequence). The CDR3 contains 18 residues. The trim removed 1 base at V and 0 bases at J, leaving 8 bases unmatched. The DNA of the CDR3 is TGTGCCAGCAGCCAAGGACTGGCTAGCGGGGCTAGCACAGATACGCAGTATTTT. Encoded protein: CASSQGLASGASTDTQYF.

CDR3 residues: CASSELRTASSYNSPLHF. CDR3 in DNA: TGTGCCAGCAGTGAACTGAGGACAGCGAGCTCCTATAATTCACCCCTCCACTTT. This chain uses TRBV2 with TRBJ1-6, with a tentative D call TRBD1 (6 bases). CDR3 length: 18 residues. The V end lost 2 bases, the J end lost 0 bases, and 14 bases lay between the germline ends. Per germline, CDR1 SNHLY and CDR2 FYNNEI.

As regards this clone: Other DNA sequences within the sample encode an identical CDR3. The chain uses TRBV11-2 and TRBJ1-6; 7 bases map to TRBD1. The junction had 0 bases not matched to a gene; V was cut back by 1 base and J by 6 bases. Germline V CDR1 and CDR2: SGHAT, FQNNGV. The CDR3 runs to 14 residues. The CDR3 DNA sequence: TGTGCCAGCAGCTTAGCAGGGGGTAATTCACCCCTCCACTTT. Its translation is CASSLAGGNSPLHF. Drawing the rest from reference TRBV11-2 and TRBJ1-6, the complete variable domain is EAGVAQSPRYKIIEKRQSVAFWCNPISGHATLYWYQQILGQGPKLLIQFQNNGVVDDSQLPKDRFSAERLKGVDSTLKIQPAKLEDSAVYLCASSLAGGNSPLHFGNGTRLTVT.

The CDR3, as DNA: TGTGCCATCAGAACACAGGGTGCGAGCACAGATACGCAGTATTTT. This codes for CAIRTQGASTDTQYF. The chain is built from TRBV10-3 and TRBJ2-3; D is possibly TRBD1 (6 bases). Germline loops: CDR1 ENHRY, CDR2 SYGVKD. V was pared by 6 bases and J by 0 bases, with 13 bases between. CDR3 length: 15 residues.

The V and J genes are TRBV3-1 (or the pseudogene TRBV3-2) and TRBJ1-1; unclear D gene. The CDR3 is 13 residues long. The V gene lost 3 bases and the J gene lost 6 bases, with 11 bases spanning the gap. Germline values: CDR1 LGHDT, CDR2 YNNKEL (reference sequence). In nucleotides, the CDR3 is TGTGCCAGCAGCCACAGGACTCCCCCTGAAGCTTTCTTT. Amino acid sequence: CASSHRTPPEAFF.

This clone was counted a few times. The V and J genes are TRBV28 and TRBJ1-5; TRBD1 matches 7 bases. Germline V gene lookup returns CDR1 MDHEN and CDR2 SYDVKM. This CDR3 contains 14 residues. Trimming removed 6 bases from V and 3 bases from J; junction bases left unmatched: 5. The CDR3 nucleotides are TGTGCCAGCAGGGCCGGGACAGACAATCAGCCCCAGCATTTT. Residues: CASRAGTDNQPQHF.

V and J are TRBV6-2 or TRBV6-3 and TRBJ1-4; D may be TRBD1 (5 bases). The length of the CDR3 is 17 residues. The germline V gene has CDR1 MNHEY and CDR2 SVGEGT. V was clipped by 2 bases and J by 0 bases, with 13 bases between them. CDR3 in DNA: TGTGCCAGCAGTTACGGAAGGGGATCCTCAACTAATGAAAAACTGTTTTTT. Its protein product is CASSYGRGSSTNEKLFF.

This clone was seen only a few times. V and J are TRBV7-2 and TRBJ2-1; D ambiguous. Looked up from germline, CDR1 is SGHTA and CDR2 is FQGNSA. This CDR3 region has 13 residues. Trimming shortened V by 3 bases and J by 7 bases, and 10 bases separated the two germline ends. The CDR3 spells CASSFPLPNEQFF. In nucleotides, the CDR3 is TGTGCCAGCAGCTTTCCACTCCCGAATGAGCAGTTCTTC.

The chain couples TRBV11-3 to TRBJ1-5; D perhaps matches TRBD1 (5 bases). Trimming removed 0 bases at V and 3 bases at J, with 12 bases between. This CDR3 has 16 residues. Germline V gene lookup returns CDR1 SGHNT and CDR2 YENEEA. CDR3 sequence: CASSLEGGEPNQPQHF. The CDR3 DNA reads TGTGCCAGCAGCTTAGAGGGGGGGGAGCCCAATCAGCCCCAGCATTTT.

The V call is TRBV10-3, the J call TRBJ1-4; TRBD1 matches 9 bases. The ends lost 3 bases at V and 5 bases at J; junction bases unmatched: 1. Germline CDR1 reads ENHRY; CDR2 reads SYGVKD. This CDR3 region has 14 residues. This chain's CDR3 is CAISEQGANEKLFF. CDR3 in DNA: TGTGCCATCAGTGAACAGGGGGCGAATGAAAAACTGTTTTTT.